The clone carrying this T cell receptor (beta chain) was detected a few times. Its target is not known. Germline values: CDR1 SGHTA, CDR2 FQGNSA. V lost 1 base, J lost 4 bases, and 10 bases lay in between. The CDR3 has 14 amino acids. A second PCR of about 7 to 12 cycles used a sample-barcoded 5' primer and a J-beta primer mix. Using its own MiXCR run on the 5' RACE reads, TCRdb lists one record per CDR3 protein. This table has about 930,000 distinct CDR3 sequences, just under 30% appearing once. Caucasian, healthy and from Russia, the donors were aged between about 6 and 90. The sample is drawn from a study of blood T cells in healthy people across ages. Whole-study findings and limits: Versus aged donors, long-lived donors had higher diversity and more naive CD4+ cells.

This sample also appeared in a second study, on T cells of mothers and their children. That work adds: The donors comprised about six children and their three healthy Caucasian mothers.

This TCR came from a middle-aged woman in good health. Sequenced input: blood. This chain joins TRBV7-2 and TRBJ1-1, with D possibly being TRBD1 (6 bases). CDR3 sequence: CASSLDRVVTEAFF. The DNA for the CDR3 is TGTGCCAGCAGCTTAGACAGGGTTGTCACTGAAGCTTTCTTT.